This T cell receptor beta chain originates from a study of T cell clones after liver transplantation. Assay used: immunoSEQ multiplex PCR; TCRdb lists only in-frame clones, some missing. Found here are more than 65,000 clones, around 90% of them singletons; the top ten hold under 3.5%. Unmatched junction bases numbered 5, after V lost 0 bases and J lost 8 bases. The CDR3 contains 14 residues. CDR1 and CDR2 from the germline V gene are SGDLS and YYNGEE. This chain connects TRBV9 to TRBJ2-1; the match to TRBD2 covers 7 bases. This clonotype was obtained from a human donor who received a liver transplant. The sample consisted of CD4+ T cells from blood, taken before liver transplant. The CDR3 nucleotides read TGTGCCAGCAGCGTAGGGGCGGGAGTACATGAGCAGTTCTTC. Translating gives CASSVGAGVHEQFF.